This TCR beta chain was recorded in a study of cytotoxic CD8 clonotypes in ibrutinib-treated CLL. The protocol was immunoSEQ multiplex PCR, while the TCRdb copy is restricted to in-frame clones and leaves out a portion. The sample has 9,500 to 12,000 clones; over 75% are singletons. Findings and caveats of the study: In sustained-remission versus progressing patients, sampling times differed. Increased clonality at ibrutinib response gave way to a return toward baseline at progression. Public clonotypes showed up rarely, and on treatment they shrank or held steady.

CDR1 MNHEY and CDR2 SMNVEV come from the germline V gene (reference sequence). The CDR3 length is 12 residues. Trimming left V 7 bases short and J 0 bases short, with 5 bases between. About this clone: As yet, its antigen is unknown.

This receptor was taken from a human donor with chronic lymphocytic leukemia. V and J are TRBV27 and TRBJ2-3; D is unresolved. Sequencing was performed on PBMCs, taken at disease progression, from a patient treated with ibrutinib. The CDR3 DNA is TGTGCCAGCAAGCACAGCACAGATACGCAGTATTTT. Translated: CASKHSTDTQYF.